This T cell receptor beta chain was identified in a study of regulatory T cells in long-lasting Graves disease. Described time point: persistent/refractory GD, antithyroid drugs over 5 years with positive TRAb. There was RNA extracted from PBMCs, and the TCR library was made from it. Graves' disease was diagnosed by American Thyroid Association guidelines. Study results and caveats: Sample size was small, which may have lowered accuracy. Persistent disease exhibited a predilection for TRBV28, TRBJ1-2 and TRBJ2-5. Persistent Graves' patients had lower TCR diversity than newly diagnosed ones.

Germline V gene data show CDR1 as SGHTA and CDR2 as FQGTGA. The V end was cut by 0 bases, the J end by 8 bases, with 16 bases between. CDR3 size: 15 residues. Assembly of TCR beta libraries relied on iRepertoire HTBI primers together with Arm-PCR of CDR3 regions. TCRdb redid the calling of the multiplex PCR reads with MiXCR, one entry per CDR3 protein. The repertoire holds 650,000 to 700,000 distinct CDR3 sequences, with around 30% as singletons. Comments on this clonotype: Its specificity is not known.

The source of this sequence is a female donor with Graves disease. Here the sequenced sample was peripheral blood mononuclear cells (PBMCs), taken when the disease was refractory, from a patient treated with antithyroid drugs. This chain joins TRBV7-3 and TRBJ1-1, with D hard to call. The CDR3 nucleotides read TGTGCCAGCAGCTTAACTAGTGATCCTTGGATAGAAGCTTTCTTT. Its translation: CASSLTSDPWIEAFF.